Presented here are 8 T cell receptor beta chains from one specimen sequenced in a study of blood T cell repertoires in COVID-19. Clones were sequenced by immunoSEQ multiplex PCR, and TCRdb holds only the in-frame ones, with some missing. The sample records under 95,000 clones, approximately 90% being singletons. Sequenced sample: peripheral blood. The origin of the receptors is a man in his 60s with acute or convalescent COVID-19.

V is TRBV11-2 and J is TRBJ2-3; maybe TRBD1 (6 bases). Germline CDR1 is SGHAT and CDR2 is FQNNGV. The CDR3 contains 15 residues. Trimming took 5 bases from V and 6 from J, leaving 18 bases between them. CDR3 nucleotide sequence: TGTGCCAGCAGCAACCGGGACACCGGGCGGGATACGCAGTATTTT. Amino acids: CASSNRDTGRDTQYF. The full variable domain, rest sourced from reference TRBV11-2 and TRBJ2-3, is EAGVAQSPRYKIIEKRQSVAFWCNPISGHATLYWYQQILGQGPKLLIQFQNNGVVDDSQLPKDRFSAERLKGVDSTLKIQPAKLEDSAVYLCASSNRDTGRDTQYFGPGTRLTVL.

Here the CDR3 reads CASSPDFPSSYNSPLHF. The CDR3 DNA reads as TGTGCCAGCAGTCCAGACTTTCCCAGCTCCTATAATTCACCCCTCCACTTT. This chain links TRBV27 with TRBJ1-6; D gene unclear. Trimming cost V 5 bases and J 0 bases, with 14 bases left between them. The CDR3 consists of 17 residues. Germline CDR1 and CDR2: MNHEY and SMNVEV (reference sequence).

CDR3 amino acids: CASSGLFGNTEAFF. As DNA, the CDR3 is TGTGCCAGCAGCGGGCTTTTTGGCAACACTGAAGCTTTCTTT. V gene TRBV9 combines with J gene TRBJ1-1, with D unclear. Germline-derived CDR1 and CDR2 are SGDLS and YYNGEE. The V and J ends lost 3 bases and 2 bases respectively, with 11 bases between them. This CDR3 has 14 amino acids.

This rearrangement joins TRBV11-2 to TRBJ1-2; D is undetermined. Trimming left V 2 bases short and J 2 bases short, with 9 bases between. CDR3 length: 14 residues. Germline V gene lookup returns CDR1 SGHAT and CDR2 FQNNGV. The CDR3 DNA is TGTGCCAGCAGCTTATTTGAGTCCAACTATGGCTACACCTTC. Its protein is CASSLFESNYGYTF.

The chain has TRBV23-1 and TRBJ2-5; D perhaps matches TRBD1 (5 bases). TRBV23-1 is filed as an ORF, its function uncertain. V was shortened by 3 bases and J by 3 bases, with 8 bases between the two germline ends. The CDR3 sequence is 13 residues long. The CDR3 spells CASSHRTKETQYF. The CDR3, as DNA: TGCGCCAGCAGTCACCGGACAAAAGAGACCCAGTACTTC.

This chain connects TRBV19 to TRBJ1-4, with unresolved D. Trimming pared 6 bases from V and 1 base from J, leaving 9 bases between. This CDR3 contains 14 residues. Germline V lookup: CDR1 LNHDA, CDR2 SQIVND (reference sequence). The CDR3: CASRRRGTNEKLFF. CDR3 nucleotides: TGTGCCAGTAGGCGACGGGGAACTAATGAAAAACTGTTTTTT.

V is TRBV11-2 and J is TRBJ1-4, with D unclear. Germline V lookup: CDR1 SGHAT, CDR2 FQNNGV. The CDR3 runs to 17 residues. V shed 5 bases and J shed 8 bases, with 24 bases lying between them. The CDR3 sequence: CASSISRGKKQSEKLFF. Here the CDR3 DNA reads TGTGCCAGCAGCATATCCCGAGGAAAAAAGCAAAGCGAAAAACTGTTTTTT.

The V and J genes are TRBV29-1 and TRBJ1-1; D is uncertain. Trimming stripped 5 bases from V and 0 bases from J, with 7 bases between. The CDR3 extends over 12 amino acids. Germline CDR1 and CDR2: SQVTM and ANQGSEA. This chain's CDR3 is CSVTVLNTEAFF. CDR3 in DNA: TGCAGCGTTACAGTGCTGAACACTGAAGCTTTCTTT.